This T cell receptor beta chain originates from a study of blood T cell repertoires in COVID-19 (TCRdb year 2020). A note on the overall study: The collaborator samples originated in the United States, Italy and Spain and spanned the acute and convalescent phases of COVID-19. The material from the prospective study consisted of cDNA or gDNA derived from T cells, B-cell-depleted T cells, or PBMCs. Subjects who had been exposed to COVID-19, were actively infected with it, or had recovered from it provided the deeply sampled blood TCRbeta repertoires that made up the dataset. A freely available public database, intended as a resource for researchers studying the immune response to SARS-CoV-2, is where the repertoires were released. The samples were drawn from the first 160 participants of the ongoing ImmuneRACE study and from 950 to 1,500 subjects provided by 6 global collaborators. A de-identified subject ID, COVID-19 status, age in years and sex were almost always included in the sample metadata. Where HLA class I and class II types were available, the types were taken from metadata supplied by the sample provider, not from assay-based typing.

Whole blood was collected in K2EDTA tubes by collaborating institutions according to the institutions' own protocols. For TCRbeta analysis, collaborator samples were shipped as frozen whole blood, as isolated PBMCs, or as DNA extracted from either sample type. This clone has a single count. Its binding antigen is unknown. Per-nucleotide qualities are absent, and no much larger clonotype sits a single base away. The paper as a whole reports these results and caveats: How much clinical and demographic metadata was included differed by source and by participant, and the metadata was provided uncurated.

Trimming takes 4 bases from V and 5 bases from J, and the germline ends sit 13 bases apart. From its cysteine to its phenylalanine, the CDR3 spans 15 amino acids. Only the CDR3 part of the read is kept: 45 bases, read in frame from the first base. Looking up the germline V gene yields CDR1 SGHTS and CDR2 YDEGEE. The immunoSEQ Assay, a bias-controlled multiplex PCR, was used to amplify TCRbeta CDR3 regions from genomic DNA. In the source study's methods: Nucleated cell counts per sample were estimated from amplification of reference gene primers within the assay. To quantify the absolute abundance of each unique TCRbeta CDR3 rearrangement, sequence reads were collapsed and filtered. For each sample, productive Simpson clonality was calculated as the square root of Simpson's diversity index over productive rearrangements. In TCRdb, the immuneACCESS table is reduced to in-frame sequences with V and J assigned. These tables do not hold every clone; where another copy was compared, an unresolved V gene accounts for under half, and the others remain unexplained. Clone size and V and J calls were adopted from that table, with D and trimming inferred from the DNA. Here the sample has around 70,000 clones; around nine tenths occur a single time. The ten biggest clones cover approximately 5.3% of the sample.

The origin of this receptor is a human donor in a cohort sampled during active COVID-19. Here the chain combines TRBV5-8 and TRBJ1-6; 6 matching bases give a weak D call of TRBD1. The sample was peripheral blood. For the CDR3, the sequence is CASSIRQVNNSPLHF. The DNA is TGTGCCAGCAGCATCCGACAGGTCAATAATTCACCCCTCCACTTT.